The sequence of this T cell receptor (beta chain) was determined in a study of spatial heterogeneity in lung cancer. Whole-study context: The donors comprised some 72 untreated early-stage non-small cell lung cancer patients. Detection of beta-chain sequences consistently exceeded that of alpha-chain sequences.

The table lists this clonotype with a few counts. The time point denotes: blood at routine non-recurrence follow-up after resection. No cells were sorted before sequencing. The whole RNA sequenced was extracted from tumor, nontumor lung or frozen PBMC. TCR cDNA molecules were tagged individually, and each one carried a unique molecular identifier. MiXCR, applied by TCRdb to the 5' RACE reads, yields one record per CDR3 protein. The table has about 120,000 distinct CDR3 sequences, 9.5% to 15% seen once. The receptor's source is a male donor with early-stage non-small cell lung cancer. The material was PBMCs, obtained at follow-up.

In DNA, the CDR3 is TGTGCCAGCAGGGCCATAGATCAGCCCCAGCATTTT. Translation: CASRAIDQPQHF. The chain is built from TRBV28 and TRBJ1-5, with D unclear. Per germline, CDR1 MDHEN and CDR2 SYDVKM. The CDR3 runs to 12 residues. Trimming shortened V by 6 bases and J by 5 bases, and 8 bases separated the two germline ends.